This T cell receptor (beta chain) emerged from a study of Tregs in tolerant kidney transplant recipients. Turning to the study itself: Mixed chimerism was transient after nonmyeloablative marrow transplants from related graft donors. Study results and limitations: Antigen-driven expansion was suggested because donor-specific Tregs expanded more than all Tregs in tolerant patients. Validation in larger populations is needed because few patients were studied. Nucleotide sequences could not be compared across some patients' samples due to primer changes.

Data came from immunoSEQ multiplex PCR; TCRdb stores just in-frame clones and leaves some out. The sample table includes roughly 32,000 clones. This CDR3 spans 12 amino acids. V was cut by 5 bases and J by 6 bases, with 11 bases left in between. CDR1 is PRHDT and CDR2 is FYEKMQ in the germline V gene (reference sequence). As concerns this clone: Its specificity is unknown. Coverage ceases 3 residues before the CDR3 finishes, and the germline J gene fills in the end.

The specimen was CD8+ T cells from blood, collected before the transplant. The sequence was obtained from a human donor who received a combined kidney and bone marrow transplant. The chain joins TRBV13 to TRBJ2-7; D gene ambiguous. The CDR3 bases that were read are TGTGCCAGCAGCCCCCCCCTCGGCGAG. Amino acids: CASSPPLGE. The CDR3 reads in full as CASSPPLGEQYF.